The 4 T cell receptor beta chains below all came from one sample that was sequenced in a study of T-cell reconstitution after alpha-beta-depleted transplantation in children. During its preparation, the TCRbeta library received unique molecular identifiers. TCRdb recomputed calls from the PCR reads with MiXCR, one row per CDR3 protein. The sample has a few hundred thousand distinct CDR3 sequences, roughly 24% seen once; the top ten hold over 2.5%. The sequenced sample was PBMCs, obtained before TCRalphabeta/CD19-depleted stem cell transplant. Receptors were obtained from a girl aged 2-10 years with Fanconi anemia, due to receive a stem cell transplant.

This clonotype was picked up many times. V and J are TRBV20-1 and TRBJ2-7; 10 nucleotides line up with TRBD2. In germline, CDR1 is DFQATT, CDR2 SNEGSKA (reference sequence). This CDR3 has 15 amino acids. Trimming cost V 1 base and J 4 bases; bases outside gene matches: 7. The CDR3, as DNA: TGCAGTGCTAGAGCCTTAACTAGCGGGGAATACGAGCAGTACTTC. Translating gives CSARALTSGEYEQYF.

The chain links TRBV3-1 to TRBJ2-7; D uncertain. The CDR3 is 12 amino acids. V was cut by 3 bases and J by 3 bases, with 6 bases left in between. Looked up from germline, CDR1 is LGHDT and CDR2 is YNNKEL (reference sequence). The CDR3 DNA sequence: TGTGCCAGCAGCCAGTCAAGCTACGAGCAGTACTTC. It translates to CASSQSSYEQYF.

The rearrangement links TRBV12-3 or TRBV12-4 to TRBJ2-1; D remains unclear. Trimming removed 2 bases from V and 6 bases from J, with 2 bases in between. This CDR3 comprises 11 residues. CDR3 residues: CASSLLNEQFF. DNA for the CDR3: TGTGCCAGCAGTTTACTCAATGAGCAGTTCTTC.

This rearrangement joins TRBV7-6 to TRBJ2-3; 9 nucleotides match TRBD2. In germline, CDR1 is SGHVS, CDR2 FNYEAQ. With V trimmed by 3 bases and J by 0 bases, 7 bases remained unmatched. The length of the CDR3 is 17 residues. The CDR3 DNA reads TGTGCCAGCAGCTTTCTTGGCACTAGCGGGAGCACAGATACGCAGTATTTT. As protein: CASSFLGTSGSTDTQYF.